These 2 T cell receptor beta chains were sequenced from one sample in a study of blood T cell repertoires in COVID-19. Sequencing used immunoSEQ multiplex PCR; TCRdb keeps in-frame clones, though not all of them. Of a few hundred thousand clones listed, more than 75% were seen once; the top ten hold around 8%. Sequencing used peripheral blood. Receptor source: a woman between 50 and 59 years old who had recovered from COVID-19.

The chain employs TRBV7-8 and TRBJ2-5, with 12 bases aligning to TRBD2. CDR3 length: 16 amino acids. CDR1 SGHVS and CDR2 FQNEAQ come from the germline V gene. Unmatched junction bases numbered 8, after V lost 5 bases and J lost 4 bases. CDR3 sequence (DNA): TGTGCCAGCAGCATACTAGCGGGGGGTTTTGCAGAGACCCAGTACTTC. Translation: CASSILAGGFAETQYF.

This rearrangement joins TRBV19 to TRBJ2-3; the match to TRBD2 covers 11 bases. Germline V CDR1 and CDR2: LNHDA, SQIVND (reference sequence). This CDR3 is built from 15 residues. The trim removed 9 bases at V and 6 bases at J, leaving 11 bases unmatched. The CDR3 nucleotides are TGTGCCAGCGTTGGACTAGCGGGCCCAGCGGATACGCAGTATTTT. This gives the protein CASVGLAGPADTQYF.